Below, 8 T cell receptor beta chains from the same sample are listed, as sequenced in a study of T cell repertoires in cytomegalovirus infection. These TCRs are of unknown antigen specificity. Each CDR3 protein is one row after TCRdb ran MiXCR on the reads. The sample yields fewer than 350,000 distinct CDR3 sequences, about 29% seen once. This specimen consisted of cultured PBMCs, obtained from culture after CMV antigen stimulation. These receptors originate from a human donor in good health (CMV status not recorded). Some clones in this sample may be carry-over from other donors' samples.

The chain carries TRBV28 and TRBJ1-5, with 7 positions matching TRBD1. Per the germline V gene, CDR1 is MDHEN and CDR2 is SYDVKM. The ends lost 10 bases at V and 7 bases at J; junction bases unmatched: 10. The CDR3 has 13 amino acids. The chain's CDR3 is CAICRDRRQPQHF. The CDR3 DNA follows: TGTGCCATCTGTCGGGACAGACGGCAGCCCCAGCATTTT.

The chain has TRBV20-1 and TRBJ2-7; maybe TRBD2 (6 bases). The germline V gene has CDR1 DFQATT and CDR2 SNEGSKA (reference sequence). There are 11 residues in the CDR3. Trimming stripped 6 bases from V and 2 bases from J, with 8 bases between. CDR3 nucleotides: TGCAGTGCACGGACTACCTACGAGCAGTACTTC. Translation: CSARTTYEQYF.

J is TRBJ1-1 and V is TRBV7-3; 7 bases are shared with TRBD1. Germline V lookup: CDR1 SGHTA, CDR2 FQGTGA. With V trimmed by 3 bases and J by 6 bases, 4 bases remained unmatched. The CDR3 consists of 13 residues. CDR3 coding DNA: TGTGCCAGCAGCTTCCAGGGGGTCGCTGAAGCTTTCTTT. Translated: CASSFQGVAEAFF.

This chain links TRBV20-1 with TRBJ2-1; TRBD1 is a possible D gene (5 bases). The CDR3 contains 16 residues. CDR1 is DFQATT, CDR2 SNEGSKA, per germline (reference sequence). Trimming pared 3 bases from V and 2 bases from J, leaving 17 bases between. CDR3 in DNA: TGCAGTGCTAGTCCCTTAGACAGACGAGCCTACAATGAGCAGTTCTTC. This codes for CSASPLDRRAYNEQFF.

CDR3 coding DNA: TGTGCCATCAGAGGGGGAGCCTACGAGCAGTACTTC. Translation: CAIRGGAYEQYF. The rearrangement joins TRBV10-3 to TRBJ2-7; D is perhaps TRBD1 (6 bases). CDR1 ENHRY and CDR2 SYGVKD come from the germline V gene. There are 12 residues in the CDR3. V lost 6 bases and J 2 bases, leaving 8 bases between the germline ends.

This chain joins TRBV27 and TRBJ1-5; maybe TRBD1 (6 bases). CDR3 size: 15 residues. Per the germline V gene, CDR1 is MNHEY and CDR2 is SMNVEV (reference sequence). Trimming stripped 5 bases from V and 0 bases from J, with 11 bases between. Here the CDR3 DNA reads TGTGCCAGCAGTCCCGGGACAAATAGCAATCAGCCCCAGCATTTT. Its translation is CASSPGTNSNQPQHF.

This clonotype was observed many times. The chain is built from TRBV20-1 and TRBJ2-2; TRBD1 matches 8 bases. The CDR3 loop spans 14 amino acids. Germline V CDR1 and CDR2: DFQATT, SNEGSKA (reference sequence). The V and J ends lost 6 bases and 6 bases, in that order; junction bases with no gene match: 9. This chain's CDR3 is CSAPGQGASGELFF. For the CDR3, the DNA is TGCAGTGCACCCGGACAGGGCGCGTCCGGGGAGCTGTTTTTT.

J is TRBJ1-1 and V is TRBV7-6; D may be TRBD1 (5 bases). The germline gives CDR1 SGHVS, CDR2 FNYEAQ. This CDR3 contains 14 residues. Trimming removed 1 base at V and 5 bases at J, with 11 bases between. CDR3 protein: CASSLEWGKTEAFF. The CDR3 DNA reads as TGTGCCAGCAGCTTAGAATGGGGGAAAACTGAAGCTTTCTTT. Combining the CDR3 with reference TRBV7-6 and TRBJ1-1 gives the whole variable domain GAGVSQSPRYKVTKRGQDVALRCDPISGHVSLYWYRQALGQGPEFLTYFNYEAQQDKSGLPNDRFSAERPEGSISTLTIQRTEQRDSAMYRCASSLEWGKTEAFFGQGTRLTVV.